The table lists the clone carrying this T cell receptor beta chain with a few counts. From the 5' RACE reads, TCRdb called clonotypes with MiXCR, one entry per CDR3 protein. The sample contains more than 300,000 distinct CDR3 sequences, more than 13% of which appear only once. The sample is drawn from a study of T-cell memory formation after mild COVID-19. Germline V gene lookup returns CDR1 MNHEY and CDR2 SVGEGT. There are 14 residues in the CDR3. V was cut by 4 bases and J by 9 bases, with 19 bases left in between. Sequenced: PBMCs or a T cell subset sorted from them (not recorded which). The chain has TRBV6-2 or TRBV6-3 and TRBJ2-7; D is undetermined. The receptor's source is a man aged 18-30 years who had mild COVID-19 (a few samples of this study predate the infection). Cell type and time point are not known. CDR3 sequence reads: CASSFAGVALVQYV. The CDR3 bases are TGTGCCAGCAGTTTCGCTGGTGTGGCTCTTGTGCAGTACGTC.